The sequence of this T cell receptor (beta chain) was determined in a study of early T cells in non-severe SARS-CoV-2 infection. Individually, cDNA molecules had unique molecular identifiers attached to them. TCRdb reprocessed the 5' RACE reads with MiXCR, giving one entry per CDR3 protein. The sample shows 15,000 to 25,000 distinct CDR3 sequences, about 4.2% of them seen only once. Germline V CDR1 and CDR2: SGHVS, FNYEAQ. The CDR3 extends over 12 amino acids. Deletions cut 5 bases from V and 5 bases from J, with 9 bases between. Points from the study as a whole: In VDJdb matching, anti-spike CD8 responses were favored while private and CD4 specificities went missing.

This clonotype was seen many times. The antigen remains undetermined. The chain is built from TRBV7-6 and TRBJ2-5; D is unclear. This TCR derives from an adult who was a healthcare worker with PCR-confirmed SARS-CoV-2 infection or an uninfected control (not recorded which). Sequenced input: whole blood. CDR3: CASSPSLETQYF. The CDR3 DNA is TGTGCCAGCAGCCCATCTCTGGAGACCCAGTACTTC.